The sequence of this T cell receptor beta chain was determined in a study of blood T cells in healthy people across ages. Study-level points and caveats: More naive CD4+ cells and higher diversity were found in long-lived than in aged donors.

In the case of this clonotype: The antigen is unknown.

The CDR3 totals 16 residues. Germline V gene sequence: CDR1 MNHEY, CDR2 SVGEGT. Unmatched junction bases numbered 11, after V lost 6 bases and J lost 3 bases. The study drew donors from healthy Caucasian individuals in Russia aged 6 to 90. Isolated PBMCs totaled at least 6 million in each sample. For the second PCR, which ran for about 6 to 12 cycles, a sample-barcoded 5' primer and a J-beta primer mix were used. There were at least 3 million CDR3-containing paired-end reads obtained from each sample. TCRdb re-called the 5' RACE reads with MiXCR, one entry per CDR3 protein. The profile shows approximately 850,000 distinct CDR3 sequences, more than 40% of them singletons.

This TCR derives from a man between 60 and 75 years old in good health. The V gene is TRBV6-2 or TRBV6-3, the J gene TRBJ2-3; 8 bases agree with TRBD2. Sample: blood. CDR3 coding DNA: TGTGCCAGCAGACCCCAGAGGCGGGGGGTAACAGATACGCAGTATTTT. Translating it yields CASRPQRRGVTDTQYF.